These 4 T cell receptor beta chains share one sample of origin, sequenced in a study of cytomegalovirus exposure and HLA in healthy donors. In the PCR, 60 Vbeta and 13 Jbeta primers were used. Here immunoSEQ multiplex PCR was the method, and the copy in TCRdb shows in-frame clones only, minus some. Here the sample spans 120,000 to 150,000 clones, 76% being singletons. Sequences were obtained from PBMCs. Source of these receptors: a woman between 35 and 50 years old in good health and CMV-seronegative.

The chain joins TRBV19 to TRBJ1-2, with D possibly matching TRBD1 (6 bases). Germline CDR1 reads LNHDA; CDR2 reads SQIVND (reference sequence). This CDR3 region has 15 residues. The V and J ends lost 5 bases and 0 bases respectively, with 13 bases between them. CDR3 in DNA: TGTGCCAGTAGTGTTTTTGGACAGTCTAACTATGGCTACACCTTC. It specifies CASSVFGQSNYGYTF.

This clone was seen only a few times. This chain connects TRBV4-2 to TRBJ2-5; the match to TRBD2 covers 13 bases. The CDR3 is 17 residues long. Germline values: CDR1 LGHNA, CDR2 YNFKEQ. Trimming removed 4 bases from V and 4 bases from J; junction bases left unmatched: 9. The CDR3 DNA reads as TGTGCCAGCAGCCCGCTCCACCGGACTAGCGGGAGAGAGACCCAGTACTTC. Protein: CASSPLHRTSGRETQYF.

The rearrangement joins TRBV6-1 to TRBJ1-5; maybe TRBD1 (5 bases). Trimming removed 7 bases from V and 5 bases from J, with 15 bases in between. The CDR3 runs to 14 residues. The germline CDR1 and CDR2 sequences are MNHNS and SASEGT. CDR3 amino acids: CASIGASGDQPQHF. CDR3 DNA: TGTGCCAGCATAGGAGCCTCGGGGGATCAGCCCCAGCATTTT.

V usage is TRBV19 and J usage is TRBJ1-5; TRBD1 matches 11 bases. The CDR3 contains 15 residues. J lost 4 bases, V lost 8 bases, and 7 bases had no gene match. The germline gives CDR1 LNHDA, CDR2 SQIVND (reference sequence). DNA of the CDR3: TGTGCCAGTCAACCCGGGACAGGGGGAAATCAGCCCCAGCATTTT. It yields the protein CASQPGTGGNQPQHF.